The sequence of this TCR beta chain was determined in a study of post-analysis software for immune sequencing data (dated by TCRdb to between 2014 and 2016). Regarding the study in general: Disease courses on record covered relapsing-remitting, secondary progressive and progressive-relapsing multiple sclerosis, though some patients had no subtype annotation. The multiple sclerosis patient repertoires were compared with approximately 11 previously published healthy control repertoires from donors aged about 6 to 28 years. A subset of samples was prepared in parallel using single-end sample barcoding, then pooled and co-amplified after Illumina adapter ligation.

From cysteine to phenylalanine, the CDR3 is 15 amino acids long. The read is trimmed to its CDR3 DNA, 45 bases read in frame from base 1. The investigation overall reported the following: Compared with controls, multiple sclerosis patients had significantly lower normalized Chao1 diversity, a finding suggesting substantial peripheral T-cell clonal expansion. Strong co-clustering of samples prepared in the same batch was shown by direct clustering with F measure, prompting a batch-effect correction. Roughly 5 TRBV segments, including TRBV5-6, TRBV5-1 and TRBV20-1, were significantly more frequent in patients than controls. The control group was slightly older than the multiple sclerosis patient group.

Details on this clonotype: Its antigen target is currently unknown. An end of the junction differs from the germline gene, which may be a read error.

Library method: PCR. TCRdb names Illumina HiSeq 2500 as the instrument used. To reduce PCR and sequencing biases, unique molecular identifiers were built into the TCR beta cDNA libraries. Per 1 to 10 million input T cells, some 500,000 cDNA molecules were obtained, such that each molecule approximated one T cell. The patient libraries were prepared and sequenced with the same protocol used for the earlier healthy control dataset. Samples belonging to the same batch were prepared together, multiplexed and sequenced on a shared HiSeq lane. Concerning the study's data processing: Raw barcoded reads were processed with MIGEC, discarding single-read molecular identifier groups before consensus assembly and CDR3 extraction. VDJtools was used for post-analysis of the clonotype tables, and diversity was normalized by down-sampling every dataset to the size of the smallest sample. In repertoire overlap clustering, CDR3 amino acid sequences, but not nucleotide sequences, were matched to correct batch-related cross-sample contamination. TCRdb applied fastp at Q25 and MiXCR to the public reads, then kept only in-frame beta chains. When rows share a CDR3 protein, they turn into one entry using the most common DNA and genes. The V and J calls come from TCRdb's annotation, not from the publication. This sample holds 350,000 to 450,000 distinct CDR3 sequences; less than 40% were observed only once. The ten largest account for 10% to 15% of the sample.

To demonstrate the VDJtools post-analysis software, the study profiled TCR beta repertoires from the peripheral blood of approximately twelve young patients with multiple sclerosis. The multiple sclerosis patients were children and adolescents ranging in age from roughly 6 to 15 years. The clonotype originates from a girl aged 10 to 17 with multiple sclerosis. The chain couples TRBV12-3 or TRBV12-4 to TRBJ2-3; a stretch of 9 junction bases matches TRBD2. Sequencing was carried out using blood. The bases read TGTGCCAGCAGTTTGGATAGCGGGGGCACAGATGCGCAGTATTTT. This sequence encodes CASSLDSGGTDAQYF.